A selection of T cell receptor beta chains follows, all from one sample in a study of cytomegalovirus exposure and HLA in healthy donors. The method was immunoSEQ multiplex PCR; TCRdb's version includes in-frame clones alone and lacks a portion of them. The data contain roughly 100,000 clones, about 69% of them singletons. Sequenced material: PBMCs. These receptors were collected from a human donor in good health. CDR3s include the opening cysteine and the closing phenylalanine or tryptophan. A D gene is named only where the DNA matches it firmly. Some rows have no size entry. The others give once, few or many, or a class for an expanded clone.

clone_size | j_call | v_call | d_call | cdr3_aa | cdr3_nt
few | TRBJ2-6 | TRBV5-6 | TRBD1 | CASSSPGQLASGANVLTF | TGTGCCAGCAGCTCTCCGGGACAGTTAGCTTCTGGGGCCAACGTCCTGACTTTC
few | TRBJ1-1 | TRBV7-8 | TRBD1 | CASSTQGARTEAFF | TGTGCCAGCAGCACACAGGGGGCGCGAACTGAAGCTTTCTTT
- | TRBJ2-7 | TRBV5-1 | - | CASSLGGRFNNYEQYF | TGCGCCAGCAGCTTGGGTGGGAGATTCAACAACTACGAGCAGTACTTC
- | TRBJ2-7 | TRBV11-2 | TRBD2 | CASSLSLAGVFEQYF | TGTGCCAGCAGCTTAAGTCTAGCGGGAGTCTTCGAGCAGTACTTC
few | TRBJ2-3 | TRBV7-9 | - | CASSLYTDTQYF | TGTGCCAGCAGCCTATACACAGATACGCAGTATTTT
- | TRBJ2-3 | TRBV27 | TRBD2 | CASRTSLYLTDTQYF | TGTGCCAGTCGGACTAGCCTCTACCTCACAGATACGCAGTATTTT
few | TRBJ2-1 | TRBV30 | - | CAWSVGEPWNEQFF | TGTGCCTGGTCCGTCGGGGAGCCTTGGAATGAGCAGTTCTTC
- | TRBJ2-1 | TRBV6-1 | TRBD2 | CASRSGRRDNEQFF | TGTGCCAGCAGGAGCGGGAGAAGGGACAATGAGCAGTTCTTC
once | TRBJ2-1 | TRBV4-2 | - | CASSQEQASTYNEQFF | TGTGCCAGCAGCCAAGAACAGGCCAGTACCTACAATGAGCAGTTCTTC
- | TRBJ2-4 | TRBV7-9 | TRBD1 | CASSATSTGGFDIQYF | TGTGCCAGCAGCGCTACATCGACAGGGGGATTCGACATTCAGTACTTC
- | TRBJ2-7 | TRBV4-2 | TRBD1 | CASSRDRDYEQYF | TGTGCCAGCAGCCGGGACAGGGATTACGAGCAGTACTTC
- | TRBJ2-1 | TRBV7-3 | - | CASSRQASSYNEQFF | TGTGCCAGCAGCCGACAGGCCTCCTCCTACAATGAGCAGTTCTTC
- | TRBJ1-5 | TRBV10-2 | TRBD1 | CAISPDRGQPQHF | TGCGCCATCTCGCCAGACAGGGGTCAGCCCCAGCATTTT
- | TRBJ2-1 | TRBV19 | - | CASSIGRNSEQFF | TGTGCCAGTAGTATCGGCAGGAACAGTGAGCAGTTCTTC
- | TRBJ2-3 | TRBV11-2 | TRBD1 | CASSFARTGALSQYF | TGTGCCAGCAGCTTCGCTAGGACAGGGGCGCTTTCGCAGTATTTT
- | TRBJ1-4 | TRBV30 | - | CAWSRGNGDEKLFF | TGTGCCTGGAGTCGGGGGAACGGAGATGAAAAACTGTTTTTT
- | TRBJ2-7 | TRBV28 | TRBD2 | CASSIGLADYYEQYF | TGTGCCAGCAGTATCGGACTAGCGGACTACTACGAGCAGTACTTC
- | TRBJ1-1 | TRBV30 | - | CAWSVQKNTEAFF | TGCGCCTGGAGTGTACAGAAGAACACTGAAGCTTTCTTT
- | TRBJ2-1 | TRBV30 | TRBD2 | CAWSWVAGGPDEQFF | TGTGCCTGGAGTTGGGTAGCGGGAGGGCCGGATGAGCAGTTCTTC
few | TRBJ1-1 | TRBV11-3 | - | CASSLDGRVDTEAFF | TGTGCCAGCAGCTTAGATGGCAGGGTGGACACTGAAGCTTTCTTT
- | TRBJ2-1 | TRBV5-1 | TRBD2 | CASSSGLADPYNEQFF | TGCGCCAGCAGCTCCGGACTAGCGGACCCGTACAATGAGCAGTTCTTC
- | TRBJ2-3 | TRBV30 | - | CAWSVGVGEDTQYF | TGTGCCTGGAGTGTAGGGGTGGGCGAAGATACGCAGTATTTT
few | TRBJ1-2 | TRBV4-1 | - | CASSQGRGGNYGYTF | TGCGCCAGCAGCCAAGGTCGCGGGGGCAACTATGGCTACACCTTC
- | TRBJ2-1 | TRBV4-1 | - | CASSPQGNPYNEQFF | TGCGCCAGCAGCCCGCAGGGTAACCCGTACAATGAGCAGTTCTTC
few | TRBJ2-4 | TRBV6-6 | - | CASSYEAKNIQYF | TGTGCCAGCAGTTACGAGGCCAAAAACATTCAGTACTTC
- | TRBJ2-7 | TRBV19 | TRBD2 | CASSIDSSGIVNEQYF | TGTGCCAGTAGTATAGATTCTAGCGGGATAGTTAACGAGCAGTACTTC
- | TRBJ2-7 | TRBV7-2 | - | CASSRTVDEQYF | TGTGCCAGCAGCAGGACAGTGGACGAGCAGTACTTC
few | TRBJ2-3 | TRBV19 | - | CASSGGTVLRGADTQYF | TGTGCCAGTAGTGGCGGGACAGTCTTGAGGGGTGCAGATACGCAGTATTTT
few | TRBJ2-1 | TRBV19 | - | CASSFGEYNEQFF | TGTGCCAGTAGTTTCGGGGAATACAATGAGCAGTTCTTC
- | TRBJ2-7 | TRBV2 | - | CASILAGSTSYEQYF | TGTGCCAGCATCCTCGCGGGCAGTACCTCCTACGAGCAGTACTTC
- | TRBJ2-7 | TRBV27 | TRBD2 | CASSSGLDVDEQYF | TGTGCCAGCAGTTCGGGACTAGATGTGGACGAGCAGTACTTC
- | TRBJ2-1 | TRBV6-6 | - | CASSLGLNEGYNEQFF | TGTGCCAGCAGTTTGGGACTGAACGAGGGATACAATGAGCAGTTCTTC